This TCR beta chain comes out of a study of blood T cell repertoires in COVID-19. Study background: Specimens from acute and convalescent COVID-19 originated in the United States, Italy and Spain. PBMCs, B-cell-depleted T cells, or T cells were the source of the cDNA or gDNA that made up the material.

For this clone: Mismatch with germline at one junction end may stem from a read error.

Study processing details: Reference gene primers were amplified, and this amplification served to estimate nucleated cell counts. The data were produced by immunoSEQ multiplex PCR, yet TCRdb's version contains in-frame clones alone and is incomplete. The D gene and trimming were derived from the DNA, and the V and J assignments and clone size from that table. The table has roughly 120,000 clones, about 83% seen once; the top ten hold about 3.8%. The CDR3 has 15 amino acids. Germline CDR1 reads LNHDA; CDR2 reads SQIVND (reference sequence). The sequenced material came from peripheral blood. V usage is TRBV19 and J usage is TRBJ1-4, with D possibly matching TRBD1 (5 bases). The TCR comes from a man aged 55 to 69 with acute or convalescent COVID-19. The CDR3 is CASSTRDRTSEKLFF. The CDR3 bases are TGTGCCAGTAGTACCCGGGACCGGACTAGTGAAAAACTGTTTTTT.